The 32 T cell receptor beta chains listed next were all sequenced from one sample in a study of T cell responses to AZD1222 COVID-19 vaccine. TCRdb keeps only in-frame clones here, not all; method: immunoSEQ multiplex PCR. The sample consists of about 160,000 clones, around 94% of them appearing once. The sequences come from peripheral blood, collected 28 days after the second AZD1222 dose. Receptor source: an adult who received the AZD1222 COVID-19 vaccine.

This chain links TRBV5-6 with TRBJ2-5; possibly TRBD1 or TRBD2 for D (5 bases each). The CDR3 is 15 residues long. Trimming shortened V by 4 bases and J by 1 base, and 14 bases separated the two germline ends. The germline V gene encodes CDR1 SGHDT and CDR2 YYEEEE. CDR3 region: CASSPPGTAQETQYF. The CDR3 nucleotides are TGTGCCAGCAGCCCCCCCGGGACGGCCCAAGAGACCCAGTACTTC.

The rearrangement links TRBV7-9 to TRBJ2-5; D might be TRBD1 or TRBD2, each matching 5 bases. Looked up from germline, CDR1 is SEHNR and CDR2 is FQNEAQ (reference sequence). The V and J ends lost 4 bases and 1 base respectively, with 7 bases between them. The CDR3 is 13 residues long. CDR3 sequence (DNA): TGTGCCAGCAGCTGGGGGTTCCAAGAGACCCAGTACTTC. Translation gives CASSWGFQETQYF.

This clone was detected only once. The J gene is TRBJ2-7, the V gene TRBV3-1 (or the pseudogene TRBV3-2), with no clear D. V was pared by 5 bases and J by 0 bases, with 2 bases between. The CDR3 is 11 amino acids. Per germline, CDR1 LGHDT and CDR2 YNNKEL (reference sequence). Here the CDR3 reads CASSYSYEQYF. The CDR3 coding sequence is TGTGCCAGCAGCTACTCCTACGAGCAGTACTTC.

This rearrangement joins TRBV9 to TRBJ2-7, with 9 bases fitting TRBD1. CDR3 length equals 14 residues. Germline V gives CDR1 SGDLS, CDR2 YYNGEE. V lost 4 bases, J lost 2 bases, and 4 bases stayed unmatched. CDR3 coding DNA: TGTGCCAGCAGCACCCGGGACAGGGCCTACGAGCAGTACTTC. It translates to CASSTRDRAYEQYF.

The chain carries TRBV11-2 and TRBJ2-1; TRBD2 matches at 10 bases. The germline gives CDR1 SGHAT, CDR2 FQNNGV. CDR3 size: 19 residues. V trimming: 4 bases; J trimming: 7 bases; junction bases outside the gene matches: 19. Here the CDR3 DNA reads TGTGCCAGCAGCTCCCTCGGGCTAGCGGGAGCGCGGACAGAGAATGAGCAGTTCTTC. Amino acid sequence: CASSSLGLAGARTENEQFF.

The chain employs TRBV28 and TRBJ1-3; D call uncertain. Looked up from germline, CDR1 is MDHEN and CDR2 is SYDVKM. V was shortened by 3 bases and J by 3 bases, with 6 bases between the two germline ends. The CDR3 has 13 residues. In DNA, the CDR3 is TGTGCCAGCAGTTTTTTGGTTGGAAACACCATATATTTT. It specifies CASSFLVGNTIYF.

The chain links TRBV30 to TRBJ2-3; D is ambiguous. V lost 4 bases and J 1 base, leaving 6 bases between the germline ends. This CDR3 region has 12 residues. Germline V gives CDR1 GTSNPN, CDR2 SVGIG (reference sequence). CDR3: CAWNVGTDTQYF. The CDR3 DNA reads as TGTGCCTGGAATGTGGGCACAGATACGCAGTATTTT.

V and J are TRBV11-2 and TRBJ1-6, with 8 bases identical to TRBD1. Germline values: CDR1 SGHAT, CDR2 FQNNGV. V shed 3 bases and J 10 bases; nucleotides not matched to a gene: 5. This CDR3 is 14 amino acids long. The CDR3 DNA reads TGTGCCAGCAGCTTCGGACAGGGCTTCTCACCCCTCCACTTT. It yields the protein CASSFGQGFSPLHF.

This chain connects TRBV29-1 to TRBJ1-2; tentative D call: TRBD1 (5 bases). Trimming left V 2 bases short and J 5 bases short, with 18 bases between. This CDR3 contains 15 residues. Germline V lookup: CDR1 SQVTM, CDR2 ANQGSEA. CDR3 loop: CSVETWGSSLYGYTF. The DNA of the CDR3 is TGCAGCGTTGAAACCTGGGGCAGTTCTCTTTATGGCTACACCTTC.

The rearrangement joins TRBV2 to TRBJ2-7, with 16 bases matching TRBD2. CDR3 length: 16 amino acids. CDR1 is SNHLY and CDR2 is FYNNEI in the germline V gene. V shed 10 bases and J 7 bases; nucleotides not matched to a gene: 13. The CDR3 spells CAILLPGLAGGQEQYF. The CDR3 bases are TGTGCCATCCTGCTACCGGGACTAGCGGGAGGGCAAGAGCAGTACTTC.

This chain links TRBV7-9 with TRBJ1-1; D is perhaps TRBD1 (5 bases). Germline CDR1 is SEHNR and CDR2 is FQNEAQ (reference sequence). Deletions cut 5 bases from V and 5 bases from J, with 12 bases between. This CDR3 has 13 residues. The CDR3 sequence is CASSQGLGTEAFF. The CDR3 region has the DNA TGTGCCAGCAGCCAGGGCCTGGGGACTGAAGCTTTCTTT.

The chain joins TRBV7-2 to TRBJ1-5; D perhaps matches TRBD1 (5 bases). V lost 4 bases and J lost 3, with 13 bases in between. Germline values: CDR1 SGHTA, CDR2 FQGNSA. The CDR3 consists of 15 residues. CDR3 sequence (DNA): TGTGCCAGCAGCTCGTCCCCAGGGAACAATCAGCCCCAGCATTTT. This gives the protein CASSSSPGNNQPQHF.

The chain combines TRBV10-1 with TRBJ2-1; TRBD1 is a possible D gene (7 bases). CDR1 and CDR2 from the germline V gene are WNHNN and SYGVQD (reference sequence). The CDR3 runs 15 residues. Trimming cost V 4 bases and J 2 bases, with 12 bases left between them. CDR3 in amino acids: CASSGGDRPYNEQFF. The CDR3 nucleotides read TGCGCCAGCAGTGGGGGGGACAGACCCTACAATGAGCAGTTCTTC.

This chain uses TRBV2 with TRBJ2-5, with D possibly TRBD2 on 6 matching bases. Germline CDR1 SNHLY, CDR2 FYNNEI. The ends were cut back, 2 bases at V and 2 bases at J, with 9 bases in the middle. This CDR3 region has 14 residues. The CDR3 sequence is CASSERDFQETQYF. CDR3 nucleotides: TGTGCCAGCAGTGAAAGGGACTTTCAAGAGACCCAGTACTTC.

V usage is TRBV5-1 and J usage is TRBJ1-2; 7 bases align to TRBD1. This CDR3 region has 14 residues. Per the germline V gene, CDR1 is SGHRS and CDR2 is YFSETQ. V gave up 0 bases and J gave up 6 bases; unmatched junction bases: 5. The CDR3: CASSLGQGSDGYTF. The CDR3 region has the DNA TGCGCCAGCAGCTTGGGACAGGGAAGCGATGGCTACACCTTC.

The V gene is TRBV6-1, the J gene TRBJ2-1; D not resolved. Germline CDR1 reads MNHNS; CDR2 reads SASEGT. With 3 bases removed from V and 9 bases from J, the gap between germline ends came to 18 bases. The CDR3 is 15 amino acids. CDR3 residues: CASSDRWGVVGEQFF. The CDR3 DNA reads TGTGCCAGCAGTGACCGGTGGGGTGTGGTCGGTGAGCAGTTCTTC.

The chain is built from TRBV5-1 and TRBJ2-1, with 7 bases that match TRBD2. This CDR3 has 15 residues. Losses at the gene ends were 5 bases for V and 6 bases for J; bases not matched to a gene: 11. CDR1 SGHRS and CDR2 YFSETQ come from the germline V gene. The CDR3 DNA sequence: TGCGCCAGCAGGTCGCGGGAGTTGATGGGCAATGAGCAGTTCTTC. It translates to CASRSRELMGNEQFF.

V is TRBV11-2 and J is TRBJ2-4; possible D gene TRBD1, 5 bases. CDR3 length: 15 amino acids. Trimming pared 5 bases from V and 3 bases from J, leaving 14 bases between. In germline, CDR1 is SGHAT, CDR2 FQNNGV. The CDR3 region is CASSPRVVGKNIQYF. CDR3 DNA: TGTGCCAGCAGCCCCAGGGTGGTTGGCAAAAACATTCAGTACTTC.

The genes are TRBV27 and TRBJ1-1, with D possibly TRBD1 on 5 matching bases. CDR1 is MNHEY and CDR2 is SMNVEV in the germline V gene (reference sequence). The CDR3 contains 14 residues. Trimming removed 5 bases at V and 3 bases at J, with 13 bases between. For the CDR3, the DNA is TGTGCCAGCAGTCTTTCCTGGGGGTACACTGAAGCTTTCTTT. It yields the protein CASSLSWGYTEAFF.

J is TRBJ2-5 and V is TRBV28, with 8 bases that match TRBD2. The CDR3 spans 17 residues. V was clipped by 6 bases and J by 4 bases; unmatched bases: 16. Germline loops: CDR1 MDHEN, CDR2 SYDVKM. This CDR3 is CASRTLEAGGRRETQYF. The CDR3 DNA reads as TGTGCCAGCAGGACCCTTGAGGCGGGAGGAAGGCGAGAGACCCAGTACTTC.

The rearrangement joins TRBV29-1 to TRBJ1-4; D not certain. The CDR3 has 12 amino acids. V was pared by 7 bases and J by 8 bases, with 14 bases between. Germline values: CDR1 SQVTM, CDR2 ANQGSEA. The chain's CDR3 is CSAWAPEEKLFF. For the CDR3, the DNA is TGCAGCGCATGGGCTCCAGAGGAAAAACTGTTTTTT.

This rearrangement joins TRBV27 to TRBJ2-2; 7 bases line up with TRBD2. V lost 4 bases and J lost 6; bases outside the gene matches: 2. Germline V gene sequence: CDR1 MNHEY, CDR2 SMNVEV (reference sequence). The length of the CDR3 is 13 residues. The CDR3 region has the DNA TGTGCCAGCAGTTCCCGGGAGGCCGGGGAGCTGTTTTTT. Protein product: CASSSREAGELFF.

This chain links TRBV28 with TRBJ2-3, with D possibly being TRBD1 (6 bases). V was pared by 3 bases and J by 1 base, with 14 bases between. The CDR3 sequence is 16 residues long. Germline CDR1 and CDR2: MDHEN and SYDVKM. The CDR3 here is CASSFERAGGTDTQYF. For the CDR3, the DNA is TGTGCCAGCAGTTTTGAACGGGCAGGGGGCACAGATACGCAGTATTTT.

This clone has a single count. The rearrangement joins TRBV27 to TRBJ1-2, with D possibly TRBD1 on 5 matching bases. CDR3 length equals 15 residues. Trimming shortened V by 5 bases and J by 4 bases, and 17 bases separated the two germline ends. Germline V CDR1 and CDR2: MNHEY, SMNVEV (reference sequence). CDR3 sequence (DNA): TGTGCCAGCAGTCCAACCGGGGGAGATAGCTATGGCTACACCTTC. Translating it yields CASSPTGGDSYGYTF.

The CDR3 DNA reads as TGTGCCAGCAGTCCCTTGACGGGGACGGCCAGCTCCTATAATTCACCCCTCCACTTT. Amino acid sequence: CASSPLTGTASSYNSPLHF. The chain links TRBV28 to TRBJ1-6, with TRBD1 as a possible D gene (5 bases). Per germline, CDR1 MDHEN and CDR2 SYDVKM. The V end lost 5 bases, the J end lost 0 bases, and 20 bases lay between the germline ends. The CDR3 loop spans 19 amino acids.

The chain combines TRBV28 with TRBJ1-6; D gene unclear. CDR3 length equals 15 residues. CDR1 and CDR2 from the germline V gene are MDHEN and SYDVKM. Trimming cost V 7 bases and J 10 bases, with 20 bases left between them. CDR3 coding DNA: TGTGCCAGCACTGGCGGGGTGATGGGTGGATCACCCCTCCACTTT. Protein product: CASTGGVMGGSPLHF.

This clone was picked up one time. The chain is built from TRBV5-1 and TRBJ2-3; the D is unclear. In germline, CDR1 is SGHRS, CDR2 YFSETQ. The CDR3 has 11 residues. V lost 0 bases and J 14 bases, leaving 10 bases between the germline ends. CDR3 residues: CASSLAELWYF. In DNA, the CDR3 is TGCGCCAGCAGCTTGGCCGAGCTTTGGTATTTT. Using reference TRBV5-1 and TRBJ2-3 for the parts outside the CDR3, the full variable domain is KAGVTQTPRYLIKTRGQQVTLSCSPISGHRSVSWYQQTPGQGLQFLFEYFSETQRNKGNFPGRFSGRQFSNSRSEMNVSTLELGDSALYLCASSLAELWYFGPGTRLTVL.

This rearrangement joins TRBV28 to TRBJ1-2, with 9 bases fitting TRBD1. V dropped 6 bases and J dropped 4; count of bases not matched to a gene: 12. The CDR3 has 16 residues. Germline V gene sequence: CDR1 MDHEN, CDR2 SYDVKM. The CDR3 coding sequence is TGTGCCAGCAGCGTACAGGGGGCGAAGACTGGCTATGGCTACACCTTC. Its translation: CASSVQGAKTGYGYTF.

CDR3 coding DNA: TGCGCCAGCAGCCAAGTAGGAAACACTGAAGCTTTCTTT. Protein product: CASSQVGNTEAFF. The genes are TRBV4-1 and TRBJ1-1; D remains ambiguous. Germline assignment: CDR1 MGHRA and CDR2 YSYEKL. This CDR3 has 13 residues. Trimming left V 1 base short and J 2 bases short, with 5 bases between.

The sample holds a few counts of this clone. The V call is TRBV18, the J call TRBJ2-6; no clear D. The V end lost 2 bases, the J end lost 2 bases, and 4 bases lay between the germline ends. Germline values: CDR1 KGHSH, CDR2 LQKENI. This CDR3 has 14 residues. This CDR3 is CASSPDPGANVLTF. In DNA, the CDR3 is TGTGCCAGCTCACCAGACCCTGGGGCCAACGTCCTGACTTTC. The full variable domain, completed using reference TRBV18 and TRBJ2-6, is NAGVMQNPRHLVRRRGQEARLRCSPMKGHSHVYWYRQLPEEGLKFMVYLQKENIIDESGMPKERFSAEFPKEGPSILRIQQVVRGDSAAYFCASSPDPGANVLTFGAGSRLTVL.

The V and J genes are TRBV28 and TRBJ2-3, with 10 bases that match TRBD2. The CDR3 is 16 residues long. Germline-derived CDR1 and CDR2 are MDHEN and SYDVKM. V lost 4 bases, J lost 2 bases, and 6 bases stayed unmatched. In nucleotides, the CDR3 is TGTGCCAGCAGTTCCGTCACTAGCGGGGCCACAGATACGCAGTATTTT. Amino acid sequence: CASSSVTSGATDTQYF.

The genes are TRBV7-2 and TRBJ1-1; no firm D call. Trimming removed 0 bases at V and 8 bases at J, with 4 bases between. CDR1 SGHTA and CDR2 FQGNSA come from the germline V gene. This CDR3 spans 11 amino acids. CDR3 protein: CASSLASEAFF. CDR3 in DNA: TGTGCCAGCAGCTTAGCGTCAGAAGCTTTCTTT.